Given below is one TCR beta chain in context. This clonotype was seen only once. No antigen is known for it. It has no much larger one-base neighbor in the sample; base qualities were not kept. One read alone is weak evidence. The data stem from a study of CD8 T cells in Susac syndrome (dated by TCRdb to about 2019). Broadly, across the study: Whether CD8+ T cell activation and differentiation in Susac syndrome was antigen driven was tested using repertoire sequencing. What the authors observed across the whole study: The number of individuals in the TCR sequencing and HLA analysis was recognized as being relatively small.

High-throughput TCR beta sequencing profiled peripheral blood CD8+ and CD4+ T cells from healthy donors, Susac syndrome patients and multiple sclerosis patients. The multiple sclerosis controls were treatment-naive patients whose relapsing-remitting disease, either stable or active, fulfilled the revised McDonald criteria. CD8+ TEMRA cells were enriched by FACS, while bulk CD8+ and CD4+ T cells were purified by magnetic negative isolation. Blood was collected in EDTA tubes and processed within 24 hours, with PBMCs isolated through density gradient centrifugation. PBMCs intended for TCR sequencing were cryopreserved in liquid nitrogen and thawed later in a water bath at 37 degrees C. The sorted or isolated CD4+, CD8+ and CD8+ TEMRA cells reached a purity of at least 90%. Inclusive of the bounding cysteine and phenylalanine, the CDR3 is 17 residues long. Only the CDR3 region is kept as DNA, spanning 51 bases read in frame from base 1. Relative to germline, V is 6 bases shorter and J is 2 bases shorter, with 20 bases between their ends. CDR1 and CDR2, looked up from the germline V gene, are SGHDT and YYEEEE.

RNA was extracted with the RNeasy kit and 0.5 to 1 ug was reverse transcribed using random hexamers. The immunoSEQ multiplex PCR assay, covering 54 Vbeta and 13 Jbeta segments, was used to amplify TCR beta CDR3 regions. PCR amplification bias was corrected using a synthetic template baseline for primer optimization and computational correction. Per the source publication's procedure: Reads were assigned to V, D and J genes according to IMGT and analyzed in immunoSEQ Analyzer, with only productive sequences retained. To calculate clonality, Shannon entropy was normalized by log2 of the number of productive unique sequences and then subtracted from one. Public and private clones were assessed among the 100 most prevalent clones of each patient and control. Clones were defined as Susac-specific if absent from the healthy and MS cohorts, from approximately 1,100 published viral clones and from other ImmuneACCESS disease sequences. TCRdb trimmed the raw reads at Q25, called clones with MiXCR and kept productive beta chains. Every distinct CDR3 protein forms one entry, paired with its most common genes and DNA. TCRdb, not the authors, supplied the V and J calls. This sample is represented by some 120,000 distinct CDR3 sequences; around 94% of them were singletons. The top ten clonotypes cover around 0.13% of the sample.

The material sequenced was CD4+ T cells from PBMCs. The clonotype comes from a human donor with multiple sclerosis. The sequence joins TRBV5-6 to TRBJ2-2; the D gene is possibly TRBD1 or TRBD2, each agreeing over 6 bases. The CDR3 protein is CASKRNFGGPNTGELFF. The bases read TGTGCCAGCAAACGCAATTTTGGGGGGCCCAACACCGGGGAGCTGTTTTTT.